The entry below gives a single T cell receptor beta chain sequence along with its context. This CDR3 has 13 residues. Germline V gives CDR1 MNHNS, CDR2 SASEGT. The V end lost 6 bases, the J end lost 5 bases, and 10 bases lay between the germline ends. The sample is drawn from a study of blood T cell repertoires in COVID-19. Study details: Sites in the United States, Italy and Spain provided acute and convalescent COVID-19 samples. T cells, B-cell-depleted T cells, or PBMCs provided the cDNA or gDNA that served as material.

How the authors handled the data: Estimation of nucleated cell counts was performed using reference gene primer amplification. The data were produced by immunoSEQ multiplex PCR, yet TCRdb's version contains in-frame clones alone and is incomplete. V, J and clone size were drawn from that table, and D and trimming were deduced from the DNA. The sample carries 60,000 to 70,000 clones, 70% to 90% recorded once. The sequence derives from an older woman with acute or convalescent COVID-19. The chain links TRBV6-1 to TRBJ2-2, with D possibly TRBD2 on 5 matching bases. Sample: peripheral blood. CDR3 nucleotide sequence: TGTGCCAGCAGCCCCAGGAGGACCGGGGAGCTGTTTTTT. It specifies CASSPRRTGELFF.